This T cell receptor beta chain came from a study of PD-1 blockade in mismatch repair-deficient tumors. Trimming at V came to 3 bases and at J to 9 bases, leaving 8 bases not matched to a gene. The CDR3 is 14 residues long. The germline V gene has CDR1 GTSNPN and CDR2 SVGIG (reference sequence). TCRdb keeps only in-frame clones here, not all; method: immunoSEQ multiplex PCR. Here the sample spans around 100,000 clones, about three quarters being singletons. Specimen: peripheral blood, collected 60 weeks after starting pembrolizumab. The chain carries TRBV30 and TRBJ2-1; TRBD2 matches 10 bases. The receptor's source is an adult with mismatch repair-deficient cancer. The CDR3 DNA reads TGTGCCTGGAGCAGCGGGAGGGCCTTTAGTGAGCAGTTCTTC. Translated: CAWSSGRAFSEQFF.